This T cell receptor beta chain was retrieved from a study of shared clonotypes between healthy human individuals. Findings and caveats of the study: A small donor pool kept down the genetic and exposure-history diversity that was represented. The sole specimen, blood, was sampled, and tissue repertoires likely differ.

Into CD45RA+ naive and CD45RA-negative memory subsets, the CD4+ cells were split. Trimming took 7 bases from V and 6 from J, leaving 9 bases between them. Germline CDR1 and CDR2: DFQATT and SNEGSKA (reference sequence). The CDR3 is made up of 11 amino acids. The test was conducted at deep level. Produced via immunoSEQ multiplex PCR; TCRdb's table is partial and in-frame only. The table includes under 1,100,000 clones, 75% to 80% detected once. Of note for this clone: Antigen specificity is unknown.

Sequencing was performed on memory CD4+ T cells from PBMCs. As to subset: CD45RA-negative fraction. This rearrangement joins TRBV20-1 to TRBJ2-2; D gene ambiguous. The TCR was taken from a young man in good health. Some clones in this sample may be carry-over from other donors' samples. CDR3 DNA: TGCAGTGGGTACATTGCCGGGGAGCTGTTTTTT. It encodes CSGYIAGELFF.